This T cell receptor (beta chain) derives from a study of blood T cell repertoires in COVID-19. Across the whole study: Acute-phase and convalescent COVID-19 samples originated in the United States, Italy and Spain. PBMCs, B-cell-depleted T cells, or T cells provided the cDNA or gDNA that made up the material.

Assay used: immunoSEQ multiplex PCR; TCRdb lists only in-frame clones, some missing. The sample includes some 220,000 clones, 83% of them seen just once. With V trimmed by 4 bases and J by 8 bases, 9 bases remained unmatched. The CDR3 loop spans 16 amino acids. Germline V gene data show CDR1 as MNHNS and CDR2 as SASEGT. One Seattle source followed patients from active infection through their disease course. This TCR came from a woman under 40 with COVID-19, enrolled during active disease. Input material: peripheral blood. The V and J genes are TRBV6-1 and TRBJ2-1; 12 nucleotides line up with TRBD2. CDR3 in DNA: TGTGCCAGCAGTGCACTAGCGGGGGGAACCCCCGATGAGCAGTTCTTC. This gives the protein CASSALAGGTPDEQFF.